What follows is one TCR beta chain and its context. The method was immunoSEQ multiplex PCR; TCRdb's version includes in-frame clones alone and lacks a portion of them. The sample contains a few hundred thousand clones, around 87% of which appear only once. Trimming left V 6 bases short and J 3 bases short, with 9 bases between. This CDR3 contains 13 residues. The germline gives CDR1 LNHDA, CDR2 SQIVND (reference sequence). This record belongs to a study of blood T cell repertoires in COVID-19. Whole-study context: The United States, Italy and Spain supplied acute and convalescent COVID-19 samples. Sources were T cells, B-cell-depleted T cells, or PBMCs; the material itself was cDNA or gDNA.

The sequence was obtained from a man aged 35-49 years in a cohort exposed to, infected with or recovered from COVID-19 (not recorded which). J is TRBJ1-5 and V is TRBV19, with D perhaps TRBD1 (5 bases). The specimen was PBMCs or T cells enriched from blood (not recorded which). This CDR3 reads CASSGQLNQPQHF. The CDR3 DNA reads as TGTGCCAGTAGCGGACAACTCAATCAGCCCCAGCATTTT.